The 22 T cell receptor beta chains presented below share a single source sample, sequenced in a study of early T cells in non-severe SARS-CoV-2 infection. TCRdb independently ran MiXCR on the 5' RACE reads; one entry per CDR3 protein. This sample has nearly 60,000 distinct CDR3 sequences, with about 13% found just once. Sequenced input: whole blood. These receptors originate from an adult who was a healthcare worker with PCR-confirmed SARS-CoV-2 infection or an uninfected control (not recorded which).

The chain recombines TRBV28 with TRBJ2-7, with 9 bases fitting TRBD1. From germline, CDR1 is MDHEN and CDR2 SYDVKM. Germline trimming cut 6 bases from V and 2 bases from J; bases unmatched to any gene: 17. This CDR3 contains 18 residues. The CDR3 coding sequence is TGTGCCAGCAGCCTTAGATTAACCGGGACAGGGTGGGCCTACGAGCAGTACTTC. Encoded protein: CASSLRLTGTGWAYEQYF.

The chain combines TRBV7-9 with TRBJ1-2, with a tentative D call TRBD1 (6 bases). The V gene's germline CDR1 is SEHNR and CDR2 FQNEAQ (reference sequence). Trimming cost V 6 bases and J 3 bases, with 20 bases left between them. CDR3 length: 16 residues. This CDR3 reads CASRPKDSRGDYGYTF. For the CDR3, the DNA is TGTGCCAGCAGGCCAAAGGACAGTCGAGGGGACTATGGCTACACCTTC.

The chain employs TRBV10-3 and TRBJ1-2; 9 bases agree with TRBD1. The CDR3 contains 13 residues. Per germline, CDR1 ENHRY and CDR2 SYGVKD. The ends lost 3 bases at V and 10 bases at J; junction bases unmatched: 6. This CDR3 reads CAISEQGAVSYTF. CDR3 bases: TGTGCCATCAGTGAACAGGGGGCTGTTTCCTACACCTTC.

The V gene is TRBV10-3, the J gene TRBJ2-1; weak D call: TRBD1 (7 bases). Germline V gives CDR1 ENHRY, CDR2 SYGVKD. This CDR3 is 13 amino acids long. V lost 4 bases, J lost 7 bases, and 11 bases lay in between. Here the CDR3 reads CAISATGTNEQFF. CDR3 DNA sequence: TGTGCCATCAGTGCGACAGGGACTAATGAGCAGTTCTTC.

This clonotype was recorded many times. The J gene is TRBJ1-5, the V gene TRBV28; perhaps TRBD1 as D (5 bases). This CDR3 spans 15 amino acids. V was trimmed by 5 bases and J by 6 bases, leaving 17 bases between them. Germline values: CDR1 MDHEN, CDR2 SYDVKM. Written as DNA, the CDR3 is TGTGCCAGCAGTCCCGGTGGGCAGGGTGGTCAGCCCCAGCATTTT. This codes for CASSPGGQGGQPQHF.

In this sample, this clonotype turned up a few times. The J gene is TRBJ2-7, the V gene TRBV5-6; 8 bases fit TRBD1. J lost 4 bases, V lost 4 bases, and 10 bases had no gene match. This CDR3 has 15 amino acids. The germline CDR1 and CDR2 sequences are SGHDT and YYEEEE. The CDR3 loop is CASSPERTGSYEQYF. DNA of the CDR3: TGTGCCAGCAGCCCGGAGCGGACAGGGAGTTACGAGCAGTACTTC.

This clonotype was seen at least ten times. The CDR3 loop reads CASSSTPGAGDGNEQFF. DNA of the CDR3: TGTGCCAGCAGCTCTACCCCGGGAGCGGGAGATGGAAATGAGCAGTTCTTC. The chain employs TRBV7-9 and TRBJ2-1; the match to TRBD2 covers 8 bases. Germline V gene lookup returns CDR1 SEHNR and CDR2 FQNEAQ (reference sequence). The CDR3 is made up of 17 amino acids. V shed 4 bases and J 7 bases; nucleotides not matched to a gene: 15.

This clonotype has just a few counts. J is TRBJ2-3 and V is TRBV9; D perhaps matches TRBD1 (6 bases). This CDR3 has 14 amino acids. The V end was cut by 1 base, the J end by 3 bases, with 9 bases between. Germline V CDR1 and CDR2: SGDLS, YYNGEE. In DNA, the CDR3 is TGTGCCAGCAGCGTACAGCAGGGGACAGATACGCAGTATTTT. This sequence encodes CASSVQQGTDTQYF.

This clonotype was counted a few times. The V call is TRBV7-6, the J call TRBJ2-1; 9 bases agree with TRBD1. The V and J ends lost 2 bases and 10 bases, in that order; junction bases with no gene match: 3. The CDR3 contains 13 residues. CDR1 is SGHVS and CDR2 is FNYEAQ in the germline V gene. The CDR3 DNA follows: TGTGCCAGCAGCTTAACAGGGGGCTGGGAGCAGTTCTTC. It is translated as CASSLTGGWEQFF. Filled out from reference TRBV7-6 and TRBJ2-1, the complete variable domain reads GAGVSQSPRYKVTKRGQDVALRCDPISGHVSLYWYRQALGQGPEFLTYFNYEAQQDKSGLPNDRFSAERPEGSISTLTIQRTEQRDSAMYRCASSLTGGWEQFFGPGTRLTVL.

This clonotype has just a few counts. The chain is built from TRBV11-2 and TRBJ2-5; no firm D call. Germline V gives CDR1 SGHAT, CDR2 FQNNGV. V was trimmed by 4 bases and J by 4 bases, leaving 7 bases between them. CDR3 length: 12 residues. The CDR3 here is CASSYIRETQYF. CDR3 DNA: TGTGCCAGCAGCTACATACGAGAGACCCAGTACTTC.

This clonotype was detected ten times or more. This sequence joins TRBV10-3 and TRBJ2-6; 8 positions agree with TRBD1. Germline V gene data show CDR1 as ENHRY and CDR2 as SYGVKD. The V gene end was trimmed by 3 bases and the J gene end by 1 base; junction bases not matched to a gene: 14. CDR3 length: 20 amino acids. Here the CDR3 DNA reads TGTGCCATCAGTGATCCCGGGCGGGACAGGCCATCATCTGGGGCCAACGTCCTGACTTTC. Encoded protein: CAISDPGRDRPSSGANVLTF.

This clonotype has a handful of counts. An end of the junction differs from the germline gene, which may be a read error. The chain couples TRBV7-7 to TRBJ2-7; tentative D call: TRBD1 (6 bases). CDR3 length: 13 residues. CDR1 SSHAT and CDR2 FNYEAQ come from the germline V gene (reference sequence). The CDR3 here is CASSNRVEAEQYF. CDR3 coding DNA: TGTGCTAGCAGCAACAGGGTTGAGGCCGAGCAGTACTTC.

This clonotype was counted ten times or more. The chain is built from TRBV20-1 and TRBJ1-5; D remains ambiguous. This CDR3 comprises 11 residues. Germline V lookup: CDR1 DFQATT, CDR2 SNEGSKA (reference sequence). The V gene lost 0 bases and the J gene lost 6 bases, with 3 bases spanning the gap. This CDR3 is CSARDIQPQHF. CDR3 bases: TGCAGTGCTAGAGATATTCAGCCCCAGCATTTT.

This chain joins TRBV5-6 and TRBJ2-2; 10 bases align to TRBD2. The CDR3 has 15 residues. V dropped 8 bases and J dropped 6; count of bases not matched to a gene: 10. Germline CDR1 reads SGHDT; CDR2 reads YYEEEE. The CDR3 nucleotides are TGTGCCAGTGGCCCTAGCGGGGGCCTCCCCGGGGAGCTGTTTTTT. This encodes CASGPSGGLPGELFF.

This clonotype was seen a few times. The chain has TRBV4-2 and TRBJ1-2; TRBD1 matches 12 bases. Germline V gene lookup returns CDR1 LGHNA and CDR2 YNFKEQ. The CDR3 has 15 amino acids. With 1 base clipped from V and 7 bases from J, the junction kept 4 bases outside the gene matches. CDR3 sequence: CASSQVGDRGPGYTF. The DNA for the CDR3 is TGTGCCAGCAGCCAAGTTGGGGACAGGGGGCCTGGCTACACCTTC.

To note about this clonotype: A read error is possible here, since a much larger clone lies one base away. The rearrangement joins TRBV9 to TRBJ1-2; no definite D call. Germline V gene lookup returns CDR1 SGDLS and CDR2 YYNGEE. This CDR3 region has 12 residues. The CDR3 nucleotides read TGTGCCAGCAGCGTAGGTTACGATGGCTTCACCTTC. Amino acids: CASSVGYDGFTF.

The chain has TRBV11-3 and TRBJ2-1; 8 nucleotides line up with TRBD1. J gave up 4 bases and V 5 bases, and 4 bases lay outside the gene matches. Looked up from germline, CDR1 is SGHNT and CDR2 is YENEEA. The CDR3 runs 14 residues. The DNA for the CDR3 is TGTGCCAGCAGCGACCGGGACAGGTACAATGAGCAGTTCTTC. This codes for CASSDRDRYNEQFF.

In this sample, this clonotype turned up many times. J is TRBJ1-1 and V is TRBV20-1; tentative D call: TRBD1 (5 bases). V gave up 3 bases and J gave up 7 bases, with 15 bases separating them. Germline loops: CDR1 DFQATT, CDR2 SNEGSKA (reference sequence). The CDR3 is 13 residues long. Here the CDR3 reads CSASDFKGLEAFF. The DNA for the CDR3 is TGCAGTGCTAGCGACTTTAAGGGACTTGAAGCTTTCTTT.

This sequence joins TRBV7-3 and TRBJ2-3; 12 bases match TRBD2. J was trimmed by 4 bases and V by 5 bases; bases with no gene match: 4. The V gene's germline CDR1 is SGHTA and CDR2 FQGTGA. The CDR3 is 15 amino acids. CDR3 sequence reads: CASSEGLAGPDTQYF. DNA for the CDR3: TGTGCCAGCAGCGAGGGACTAGCGGGTCCAGATACGCAGTATTTT.

This clonotype was counted ten times or more. The chain employs TRBV5-1 and TRBJ2-7; possible D gene TRBD2, 5 bases. The germline V gene has CDR1 SGHRS and CDR2 YFSETQ. V shed 0 bases and J shed 2 bases, with 12 bases lying between them. The CDR3 is made up of 15 amino acids. DNA of the CDR3: TGCGCCAGCAGCTTGGACGGGGTAAGGGCCTACGAGCAGTACTTC. Amino acid sequence: CASSLDGVRAYEQYF. Combining the CDR3 with reference TRBV5-1 and TRBJ2-7 gives the whole variable domain KAGVTQTPRYLIKTRGQQVTLSCSPISGHRSVSWYQQTPGQGLQFLFEYFSETQRNKGNFPGRFSGRQFSNSRSEMNVSTLELGDSALYLCASSLDGVRAYEQYFGPGTRLTVT.

The chain is built from TRBV29-1 and TRBJ1-3; D not certain. The length of the CDR3 is 11 residues. V shed 1 base and J shed 7 bases, with 5 bases lying between them. Germline CDR1 is SQVTM and CDR2 is ANQGSEA. CDR3 sequence reads: CSVEVGNTIYF. As DNA, the CDR3 is TGCAGCGTTGAAGTGGGGAACACCATATATTTT. Supplemented by reference TRBV29-1 and TRBJ1-3, the full variable domain reads SAVISQKPSRDICQRGTSLTIQCQVDSQVTMMFWYRQQPGQSLTLIATANQGSEATYESGFVIDKFPISRPNLTFSTLTVSNMSPEDSSIYLCSVEVGNTIYFGEGSWLTVV.

This clonotype was seen repeatedly, ten times or more. The chain has TRBV29-1 and TRBJ1-2; TRBD1 matches 11 bases. V was pared by 7 bases and J by 4 bases, with 5 bases of the junction left unmatched. The germline V gene has CDR1 SQVTM and CDR2 ANQGSEA. The CDR3 contains 13 residues. CDR3 residues: CSARTGGSYGYTF. In nucleotides, the CDR3 is TGCAGCGCAAGGACAGGGGGCAGCTATGGCTACACCTTC.